This TCR beta chain was captured by sequencing in a study of blood T cells in healthy people across ages. Study-level findings and limits: More naive CD4+ cells and higher diversity were found in long-lived than in aged donors.

A minimum of 6.5 million PBMCs was isolated per sample. RNA extraction gave at least 5.5 micrograms of total RNA per sample. The CDR3 runs to 14 residues. The germline CDR1 and CDR2 sequences are SGDLS and YYNGEE. With 0 bases removed from V and 2 bases from J, the gap between germline ends came to 9 bases. As for this clonotype: The antigen is undetermined.

With a J-beta primer mix and a sample-barcoded 5' primer, a second PCR ran about 6 to 11 cycles. MiXCR was run by TCRdb on the 5' RACE reads, yielding one entry per CDR3 protein. The sample yields some 760,000 distinct CDR3 sequences, roughly 25% seen once. These records were also assigned to another study, of T cells of mothers and their children. As reported in that work: In each mother, TCR beta CDR3 reads exceeded 8 million; in each child, they numbered some 2.8 million.

J is TRBJ2-7 and V is TRBV9, with D uncertain. The sequence came from a boy between 5 and 17 years old in good health. Material: blood. The CDR3 is CASSVGTNTYEQYF. The CDR3 nucleotides read TGTGCCAGCAGCGTAGGGACCAACACCTACGAGCAGTACTTC. Based on the CDR3 plus reference TRBV9 and TRBJ2-7, the full variable domain is DSGVTQTPKHLITATGQRVTLRCSPRSGDLSVYWYQQSLDQGLQFLIQYYNGEERAKGNILERFSAQQFPDLHSELNLSSLELGDSALYFCASSVGTNTYEQYFGPGTRLTVT.